A single sample is the source of the 15 T cell receptor beta chains below, sequenced in a study of blood T cell repertoires in COVID-19. Assay used: immunoSEQ multiplex PCR; TCRdb lists only in-frame clones, some missing. This sample has 90,000 to 95,000 clones; 85% to 90% occur once, and the top ten carry roughly 8.1%. Sample: peripheral blood. The receptors shown here come from a woman in her 70s with acute or convalescent COVID-19.

V is TRBV6-2 or TRBV6-3 and J is TRBJ2-3; D remains unclear. Germline CDR1 and CDR2: MNHEY and SVGEGT. The CDR3 runs to 15 residues. With 5 bases removed from V and 5 bases from J, the gap between germline ends came to 17 bases. The CDR3 region is CASSDPTTVKDTQYF. The CDR3 DNA sequence: TGTGCCAGCAGTGACCCGACAACGGTTAAAGATACGCAGTATTTT.

V gene TRBV6-6 combines with J gene TRBJ1-6, with 8 positions matching TRBD1. The CDR3 runs 16 residues. CDR1 is MNHNY and CDR2 is SVGAGI in the germline V gene (reference sequence). The V gene end was trimmed by 2 bases and the J gene end by 6 bases; junction bases not matched to a gene: 6. The CDR3 loop is CASSYGQGAPNSPLHF. CDR3 DNA: TGTGCCAGCAGTTACGGCCAGGGGGCGCCTAATTCACCCCTCCACTTT.

This clone was picked up a small number of times. J is TRBJ2-7 and V is TRBV28; 8 bases align to TRBD2. From germline, CDR1 is MDHEN and CDR2 SYDVKM. The CDR3 spans 15 residues. The trim removed 0 bases at V and 5 bases at J, leaving 6 bases unmatched. In DNA, the CDR3 is TGTGCCAGCAGTTTATGGGCGGGAGGTGTGCACGAGCAGTACTTC. It translates to CASSLWAGGVHEQYF.

The J gene is TRBJ2-5, the V gene TRBV7-2; 14 bases fit TRBD2. Germline assignment: CDR1 SGHTA and CDR2 FQGNSA. The CDR3 has 16 amino acids. Trimming took 1 base from V and 2 from J; bases not matched to a gene: 0. The CDR3 bases are TGTGCCAGCAGCTTAGGACTAGCGGGGGGGCAAGAGACCCAGTACTTC. Its translation is CASSLGLAGGQETQYF.

The chain uses TRBV5-1 and TRBJ1-3; 9 bases line up with TRBD1. Germline V lookup: CDR1 SGHRS, CDR2 YFSETQ. This CDR3 spans 15 amino acids. Trimming at V came to 4 bases and at J to 7 bases, leaving 9 bases not matched to a gene. The CDR3 region has the DNA TGCGCCAGCAGCCTCTCCTTAGGACAGGGGAACACCATATATTTT. It specifies CASSLSLGQGNTIYF.

A few counts support this clone. The chain links TRBV18 to TRBJ2-1; D is possibly TRBD1 (5 bases). V shed 3 bases and J shed 6 bases, with 9 bases lying between them. Germline V lookup: CDR1 KGHSH, CDR2 LQKENI. The CDR3 covers 13 residues. Here the CDR3 reads CASSPGARNEQFF. The CDR3 coding sequence is TGTGCCAGCTCACCTGGGGCGCGCAATGAGCAGTTCTTC.

This chain joins TRBV5-4 and TRBJ1-2; a possible D gene is TRBD1 (5 bases). CDR1 and CDR2 (germline): SGHNT, YYREEE (reference sequence). The CDR3 spans 15 residues. V was pared by 2 bases and J by 5 bases, with 16 bases between. As DNA, the CDR3 is TGTGCCAGCAGCTTAGGGCCCAAGACAGTATATGGCTACACCTTC. Protein sequence: CASSLGPKTVYGYTF.

V gene TRBV4-1 combines with J gene TRBJ1-4; 9 bases are a match to TRBD1. With 5 bases clipped from V and 7 bases from J, the junction kept 11 bases outside the gene matches. Per the germline V gene, CDR1 is MGHRA and CDR2 is YSYEKL. The CDR3 has 16 amino acids. CDR3 sequence reads: CASSISPGTGFEKLFF. CDR3 nucleotides: TGCGCCAGCAGCATCAGTCCCGGGACAGGGTTTGAAAAACTGTTTTTT.

The chain combines TRBV5-6 with TRBJ2-7, with D possibly matching TRBD1 (5 bases). Germline loops: CDR1 SGHDT, CDR2 YYEEEE. Between the trimmed V and J ends, which lost 4 bases and 5 bases, there was a span of 16 bases. The CDR3 sequence is 14 residues long. DNA of the CDR3: TGTGCCAGCAGCCTAGGCCTCACAGGAAACGAGCAGTACTTC. Encoded protein: CASSLGLTGNEQYF.

The V gene is TRBV5-6, the J gene TRBJ2-1, with D possibly matching TRBD2 (6 bases). CDR3 length: 18 residues. Germline V gene data show CDR1 as SGHDT and CDR2 as YYEEEE. V was cut by 3 bases and J by 4 bases, with 23 bases left in between. In DNA form, the CDR3 reads TGTGCCAGCAGCTGGGGGAGGATAGAACTTAACTCTTACAATGAGCAGTTCTTC. Protein: CASSWGRIELNSYNEQFF.

The V call is TRBV28, the J call TRBJ2-1; TRBD2 agrees at 7 bases. The junction had 10 bases not matched to a gene; V was cut back by 6 bases and J by 2 bases. The CDR3 runs 16 residues. Germline lookup yields CDR1 MDHEN and CDR2 SYDVKM. CDR3 sequence (DNA): TGTGCCAGCAGGCGGCTAGCGGATTCTCCCTACAATGAGCAGTTCTTC. It yields the protein CASRRLADSPYNEQFF. The full variable domain, in which reference TRBV28 and TRBJ2-1 provide the parts outside the CDR3, is DVKVTQSSRYLVKRTGEKVFLECVQDMDHENMFWYRQDPGLGLRLIYFSYDVKMKEKGDIPEGYSVSREKKERFSLILESASTNQTSMYLCASRRLADSPYNEQFFGPGTRLTVL.

The CDR3 reads CASIRLRTDTQYF. As DNA, the CDR3 is TGTGCCAGCATCAGGCTGAGAACAGATACGCAGTATTTT. The V gene is TRBV2, the J gene TRBJ2-3; unclear D gene. V lost 7 bases to trimming and J lost 3 bases, with 11 bases between them. The CDR3 is 13 amino acids. CDR1 is SNHLY, CDR2 FYNNEI, per germline.

The CDR3 sequence: CATSRLAGENNEQFF. For the CDR3, the DNA is TGTGCCACCAGCCGACTAGCGGGAGAGAACAATGAGCAGTTCTTC. The chain joins TRBV24-1 to TRBJ2-1, with 12 bases lining up with TRBD2. The CDR3 is 15 residues long. Germline V gene lookup returns CDR1 KGHDR and CDR2 SFDVKD. V lost 7 bases and J lost 5; bases outside the gene matches: 5.

The chain recombines TRBV7-8 with TRBJ1-5; 11 nucleotides align to TRBD1. Germline lookup yields CDR1 SGHVS and CDR2 FQNEAQ. Trimming removed 3 bases from V and 4 bases from J; junction bases left unmatched: 2. CDR3 length: 15 residues. CDR3: CASSFGDRGNQPQHF. The CDR3 bases are TGTGCCAGCAGCTTCGGGGACAGGGGGAATCAGCCCCAGCATTTT.

The sample holds a few counts of this clone. V gene TRBV27 combines with J gene TRBJ2-3; tentatively, D is TRBD2 (6 bases). Per the germline V gene, CDR1 is MNHEY and CDR2 is SMNVEV (reference sequence). This CDR3 has 16 amino acids. V was shortened by 3 bases and J by 4 bases, with 17 bases between the two germline ends. The CDR3 coding sequence is TGTGCCAGCAGTTTTAGGTCGGGAGCGGCCTCAGATACGCAGTATTTT. This encodes CASSFRSGAASDTQYF.